This T cell receptor beta chain originates from a study of T cells after posttransplantation cyclophosphamide. Turning to this clone: No antigen is known for it.

Broader study findings: TRB overlap between skin or GI tissue T cells and blood was limited. Recipient CMV seropositivity and CMV reactivation strongly tracked TRB clonality. Donor CD8+ memory clones often dominated recipient blood repertoires at later times.

Generated by immunoSEQ multiplex PCR, the TCRdb table keeps only in-frame clones and is missing some. Of some 54,000 clones in the sample, 85% to 95% were seen once. J gave up 0 bases and V 1 base, and 3 bases lay outside the gene matches. CDR3 length equals 16 residues. Germline CDR1 and CDR2: MGHDK and SYGVNS. Sequencing was performed on PBMCs. The receptor's source is a woman younger than 45 in good health and a related stem cell transplant donor. This chain connects TRBV25-1 to TRBJ2-3; 8 nucleotides align to TRBD2. In DNA, the CDR3 is TGTGCCAGCAGTGAATGGGCTAGCGGGAGCACAGATACGCAGTATTTT. This sequence encodes CASSEWASGSTDTQYF. The entire variable domain, with the rest obtained from reference TRBV25-1 and TRBJ2-3, is as follows: EADIYQTPRYLVIGTGKKITLECSQTMGHDKMYWYQQDPGMELHLIHYSYGVNSTEKGDLSSESTVSRIRTEHFPLTLESARPSHTSQYLCASSEWASGSTDTQYFGPGTRLTVL.